This T cell receptor (beta chain) stems from a study of shared clonotypes between healthy human individuals. The overall study: A couple of women and a few men aged 18 to 49 made up the donors. For every donor, three CD4 naive, three CD4 memory, two CD8 naive and one CD8 memory plates were used.

V was clipped by 3 bases and J by 8 bases; unmatched bases: 7. The CDR3 extends over 13 amino acids. CDR1 and CDR2 (germline): SQVTM, ANQGSEA. Sequencing used immunoSEQ multiplex PCR; TCRdb keeps in-frame clones, though not all of them. The sample records 2 million to 2.5 million clones, about 94% being singletons. The chain links TRBV29-1 to TRBJ2-3, with 8 bases that match TRBD2. Material for sequencing was naive CD4+ T cells sorted from blood. Specified subset: CD45RA+ positively selected. The TCR sequence derives from a man aged 18 to 30 in good health. This chain's CDR3 is CSVETGGPGTQYF. Written as DNA, the CDR3 is TGCAGCGTTGAGACGGGAGGGCCAGGTACGCAGTATTTT.